This TCR beta chain was sequenced during a study of human T cells and chemical hapten exposure. Study overall: Subjects had 2% DPC placed on roughly 2 cm by roughly 2 cm of upper inner arm skin for sensitization. Affected patients, primarily female, had alopecia areata, totalis or universalis. Study-level results: TCRs at high frequency, those above 1 in 1000, did not change with DPC sensitization.

The time point here: patch test 3, about 24 weeks after DPC sensitization. Documented treatment: therapeutic diphenylcyclopropenone sensitization with weekly scalp DPC. The study extracted total RNA from unfractionated whole blood. From the RACE reads, TCRdb called clonotypes with MiXCR, one entry per CDR3 protein. The sample has some 180,000 distinct CDR3 sequences, 24% seen once. Turning to this clonotype: The target antigen is unknown.

The sample consisted of whole blood, taken in connection with sensitization to the hapten diphenylcyclopropenone (DPC). This sequence was found in a middle-aged woman with alopecia areata. Some clones in this sample may be carry-over from other donors' samples.

This chain's CDR3 is CSASGQLNTGELFF. CDR3 nucleotides: TGCAGCGCATCGGGACAGCTGAACACCGGGGAGCTGTTTTTT. The J gene is TRBJ2-2, the V gene TRBV29-1, with TRBD1 matching 7 bases. The CDR3 extends over 14 amino acids. The germline CDR1 and CDR2 sequences are SQVTM and ANQGSEA. The V segment lost 7 bases and the J segment 1 base; nucleotides outside the gene matches: 6.